Listed below are T cell receptor beta chains from one sample, sequenced in a study of OX40 agonist ivuxolimab in advanced cancers. TCRdb's table, derived via immunoSEQ multiplex PCR, lists solely in-frame clones and lacks some. The sample has around 30,000 clones, roughly 90% seen once. Sequenced material: CD4+ or CD8+ T cells sorted from blood, taken in a trial of the OX40 agonist ivuxolimab. The receptors derive from an adult with an advanced solid tumor such as melanoma, head and neck, liver or kidney cancer. Each CDR3 is given with its conserved first and last residue.

v_call	j_call	cdr3_aa
TRBV6-5	TRBJ2-3	CASSYGGLRHDTQYF
TRBV5-4	TRBJ2-1	CASSSGLAGWSSYNEQFF
TRBV5-1	TRBJ2-3	CATSPRGGGRDTQYF
TRBV18	TRBJ2-4	CASSPRGQGGFGGVQYF
TRBV7-2	TRBJ2-3	CASSSLTISGRATDTQYF
TRBV18	TRBJ2-7	CASSPGYEQYF
TRBV7-8	TRBJ2-7	CASSPWGAPSYEQYF
TRBV19	TRBJ1-1	CATDTSGNTEAFF
TRBV4-2	TRBJ2-7	CASSQGTGRHVQYF
TRBV5-6	TRBJ2-7	CASSSMTYEQYF
TRBV11-2	TRBJ1-2	CASSLGGFGVNYGYTF
TRBV19	TRBJ1-5	CASSIPGFNQPQHF
TRBV19	TRBJ2-3	CASSQGRTGHTDTQYF
TRBV27	TRBJ2-3	CASTRGGRTDTQYF
TRBV13	TRBJ2-1	CASSLLLAGGLSNEQFF
TRBV27	TRBJ2-1	CASSLSRSYNEQFF
TRBV4-1	TRBJ2-7	CASSQDIVGDEQYF
TRBV6-5	TRBJ2-1	CAASPLSGGLGEQFF
TRBV9	TRBJ2-7	CASSVDPGHLREQYF
TRBV7-9	TRBJ2-1	CASSFAGPYNEQFF
TRBV18	TRBJ2-3	CASSPRTSGTSTDTQYF
TRBV2	TRBJ2-5	CASRERTEQETQYF
TRBV19	TRBJ2-7	CASSMGTLGLAVPYEQYF
TRBV12-5	TRBJ2-7	CASRNRCEQYF
TRBV6-1	TRBJ1-2	CATYLTGDGHYGYTF
TRBV6-8	TRBJ2-7	CASSYSIYEQYF
TRBV14	TRBJ1-2	CASSQGSLYGYTF
TRBV30	TRBJ2-7	CAWSGPDRNGYEQYF
TRBV6-5	TRBJ1-2	CASSLSASSVFGYTF
TRBV9	TRBJ1-2	CASSPILFPNYGYTF
TRBV28	TRBJ2-7	CASSPIPTGGGYEQYF
TRBV6-6	TRBJ2-1	CASLDYSYNEQFF
TRBV27	TRBJ1-4	CASSSTAGVGEKLFF
TRBV6-5	TRBJ2-1	CASTFGQGPYNEQFF
TRBV14	TRBJ2-1	CASSQDVTSMSSVDEQFF
TRBV7-3	TRBJ2-3	CASSQSGTSTDTQYF
TRBV13	TRBJ2-1	CASSLPGANEQFF
TRBV7-2	TRBJ2-5	CASSPPSGTSGRARETQYF
TRBV9	TRBJ2-2	CASSVVGLAGDTGELFF
TRBV28	TRBJ2-7	CASTDPWNEQYF
TRBV19	TRBJ2-1	CASSIHSGGADEQFF
TRBV4-1	TRBJ2-1	CASSQDTWGDYNEQFF
TRBV7-3	TRBJ2-7	CASSSKGAYEQYF
TRBV20-1	TRBJ2-1	CSAIRGNEQFF
TRBV13	TRBJ1-1	CASSLGREQVAFF
TRBV7-2	TRBJ2-3	CASSFRLAGGFADTQYF
TRBV27	TRBJ2-7	CASSLASGNTEQYF
TRBV7-9	TRBJ1-2	CASSLVGTATTGYTF